This T cell receptor (beta chain) was observed in a study of naive and memory T cell subsets. General study results and limits: A few larger clonotypes appeared in naive repertoires, especially CD8, possibly memory cells re-expressing CD45RA. Clonotypes here are unpaired alpha or beta chain sequences. Naive and memory repertoire findings lacked a ground truth for validation.

The beta constant-region primer was an equimolar mix of two oligonucleotides covering TRBC1 and TRBC2. Nested alpha and beta constant-region primers with the SP2 primer drove four PCR rounds on ligated cDNA. Ligation attached a single-stranded oligonucleotide with a 12-nucleotide UMI and the SP2 primer to the cDNA 3' end. TCRdb passed the UMI-ligation and nested PCR reads through MiXCR, listing each CDR3 protein once. The table records roughly 150,000 distinct CDR3 sequences, approximately 20% of them present only once. Remarks on this clonotype: Its target is unknown.

Germline V gene sequence: CDR1 ENHRY, CDR2 SYGVKD. This CDR3 is built from 18 residues. The V gene lost 2 bases and the J gene lost 2 bases, with 19 bases spanning the gap. The sequence came from a human donor in good health. The gene calls are TRBV10-3 and TRBJ2-1, with D possibly TRBD2 on 6 matching bases. What was sequenced was naive CD8+ T cells from blood. CDR3 in amino acids: CAISEQMYRAGPYNEQFF. DNA for the CDR3: TGTGCCATCAGTGAGCAGATGTATCGAGCGGGTCCCTACAATGAGCAGTTCTTC.